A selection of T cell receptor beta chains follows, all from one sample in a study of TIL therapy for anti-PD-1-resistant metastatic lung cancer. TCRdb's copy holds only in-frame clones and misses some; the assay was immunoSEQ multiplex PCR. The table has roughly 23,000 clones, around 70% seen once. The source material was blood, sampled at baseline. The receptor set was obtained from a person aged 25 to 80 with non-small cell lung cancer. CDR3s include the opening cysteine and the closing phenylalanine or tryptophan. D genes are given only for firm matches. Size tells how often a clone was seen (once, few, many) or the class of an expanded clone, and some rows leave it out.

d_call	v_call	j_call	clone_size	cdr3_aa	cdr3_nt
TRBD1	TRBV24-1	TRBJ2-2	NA	CATSDPTGYGGELFF	TGTGCCACCAGTGATCCGACAGGGTATGGCGGGGAGCTGTTTTTT
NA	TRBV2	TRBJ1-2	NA	CASSSVQGEIRGYTF	TGTGCCAGCAGTTCGGTACAGGGAGAAATTAGAGGCTACACCTTC
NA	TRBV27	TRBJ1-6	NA	CASSLAQLNSPLHF	TGTGCCAGCAGTTTAGCACAGCTTAATTCACCCCTCCACTTT
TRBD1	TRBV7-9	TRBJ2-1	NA	CASGMIIQGEEQFF	TGTGCCAGCGGTATGATCATCCAGGGGGAGGAGCAGTTCTTC
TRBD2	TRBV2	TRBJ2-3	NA	CASNRGGADTQYF	TGTGCCAGCAACCGCGGGGGGGCGGATACGCAGTATTTT
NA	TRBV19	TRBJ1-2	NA	CASSEARGNYGYTF	TGTGCCAGTAGTGAGGCCAGGGGAAACTATGGCTACACCTTC
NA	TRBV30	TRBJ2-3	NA	CAWSSDTRTDTQYF	TGTGCCTGGAGTTCGGACACTCGCACAGATACGCAGTATTTT
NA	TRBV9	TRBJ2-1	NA	CASSGQIGGVAEQFF	TGTGCCAGCAGCGGCCAGATAGGGGGTGTGGCTGAGCAGTTCTTC
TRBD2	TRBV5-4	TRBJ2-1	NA	CASSSGGGSNEQFF	TGTGCCAGCAGCTCCGGCGGCGGGAGCAATGAGCAGTTCTTC
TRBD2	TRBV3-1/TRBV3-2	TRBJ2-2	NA	CASSHTSGRRGGGELFF	TGTGCCAGCAGCCATACTAGCGGGCGGCGCGGTGGCGGGGAGCTGTTTTTT
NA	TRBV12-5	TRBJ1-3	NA	CASGLSLLASGGNTIYF	TGTGCTAGTGGTTTGTCCCTCTTAGCTTCGGGTGGAAACACCATATATTTT
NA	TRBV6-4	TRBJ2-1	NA	CASRLLADSYNEQFF	TGTGCCAGCAGACTTCTGGCTGATTCCTACAATGAGCAGTTCTTC
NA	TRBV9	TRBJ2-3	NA	CASSSEGGDTQYF	TGTGCCAGCAGCTCCGAGGGGGGGGATACGCAGTATTTT
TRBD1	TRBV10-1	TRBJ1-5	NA	CASIHTDRDFKRNQPQHF	TGCGCCAGCATCCACACCGACAGGGACTTTAAGCGCAATCAGCCCCAGCATTTT
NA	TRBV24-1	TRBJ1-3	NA	CATSENGPSGNTIYF	TGTGCCACCAGTGAAAACGGACCATCTGGAAACACCATATATTTT
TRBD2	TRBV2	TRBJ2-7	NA	CASSERLAGLYEQYF	TGTGCCAGCAGTGAAAGGCTAGCGGGCCTCTACGAGCAGTACTTC
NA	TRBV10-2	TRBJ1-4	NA	CASSESRGADHEKLFF	TGCGCCAGCAGTGAGTCCAGGGGCGCTGACCATGAAAAACTGTTTTTT
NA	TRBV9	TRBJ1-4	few	CASSVDSSNEKLFF	TGTGCCAGCAGCGTGGACAGCTCGAATGAAAAACTGTTTTTT
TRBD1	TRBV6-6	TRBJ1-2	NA	CASSISRGNYGYTF	TGTGCCAGCAGCATAAGCAGGGGGAACTATGGCTACACCTTC
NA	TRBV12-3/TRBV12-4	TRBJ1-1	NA	CASSDWTVKAFF	TGTGCCAGCAGTGACTGGACGGTAAAAGCTTTCTTT
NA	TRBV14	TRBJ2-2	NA	CASTSIQGTGGELFF	TGTGCCAGTACCTCGATCCAGGGTACCGGCGGGGAGCTGTTTTTT
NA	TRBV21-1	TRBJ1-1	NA	CASSKGEQEMNTEAFF	TGTGCCAGCAGCAAAGGGGAACAGGAGATGAACACTGAAGCTTTCTTT
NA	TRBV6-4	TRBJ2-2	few	CASSGQGGGTGELFF	TGTGCCAGCAGTGGACAGGGAGGAGGCACCGGGGAGCTGTTTTTT
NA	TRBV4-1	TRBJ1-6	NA	CASSQGGWNSPLHF	TGCGCCAGCAGCCAAGGGGGATGGAATTCACCCCTCCACTTT
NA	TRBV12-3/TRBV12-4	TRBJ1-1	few	CASSKPALWAFF	TGTGCCAGCAGCAAACCGGCGCTGTGGGCTTTCTTT
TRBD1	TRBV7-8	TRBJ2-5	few	CASSLRETGQETQYF	TGTGCCAGCAGCTTACGAGAGACAGGGCAGGAGACCCAGTACTTC
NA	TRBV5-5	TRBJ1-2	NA	CASSLPPDINGYTF	TGTGCCAGCAGCTTGCCTCCGGACATCAATGGCTACACCTTC
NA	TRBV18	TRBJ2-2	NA	CASSPLGVDTGELFF	TGTGCCAGCTCACCACTAGGGGTGGACACCGGGGAGCTGTTTTTT
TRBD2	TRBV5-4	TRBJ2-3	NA	CASSLGGGPLDTQYF	TGTGCCAGCAGCTTGGGGGGAGGGCCTTTAGATACGCAGTATTTT
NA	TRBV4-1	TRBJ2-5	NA	CASSQGGLQETQYF	TGCGCCAGCAGCCAGGGGGGACTTCAAGAGACCCAGTACTTC
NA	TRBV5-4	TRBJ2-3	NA	CASSGPEGGDTQYF	TGTGCCAGCAGCGGGCCCGAAGGGGGAGATACGCAGTATTTT
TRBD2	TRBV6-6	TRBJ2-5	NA	CASSLSGGLETQYF	TGTGCCAGCAGTTTAAGCGGGGGGTTGGAGACCCAGTACTTC
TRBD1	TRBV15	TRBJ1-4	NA	CATSRQWTGDEKLFF	TGTGCCACCAGCAGACAATGGACAGGCGATGAAAAACTGTTTTTT
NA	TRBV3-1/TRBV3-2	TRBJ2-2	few	CASSQVRAGELFF	TGTGCCAGCAGCCAAGTTAGGGCCGGGGAGCTGTTTTTT
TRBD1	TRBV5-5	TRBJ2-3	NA	CASSLRQGATTDTQYF	TGTGCCAGCAGCTTGAGACAGGGGGCTACCACAGATACGCAGTATTTT
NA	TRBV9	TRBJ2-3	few	CASSVVEGRTDTQYF	TGTGCCAGCAGCGTAGTAGAGGGGCGCACAGATACGCAGTATTTT
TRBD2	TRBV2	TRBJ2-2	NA	CASSESQAGGPGELFF	TGTGCCAGCAGTGAATCCCAAGCGGGAGGGCCCGGGGAGCTGTTTTTT
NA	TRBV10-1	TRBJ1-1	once	CASSDRARNTEAFF	TGCGCCAGCAGTGACCGGGCCCGGAACACTGAAGCTTTCTTT
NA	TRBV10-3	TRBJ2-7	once	CAIRGTAYEQYF	TGTGCCATCAGGGGGACTGCCTACGAGCAGTACTTC
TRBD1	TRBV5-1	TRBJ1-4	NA	CASSPGTGLNEKLFF	TGCGCCAGCAGCCCGGGGACAGGGCTAAATGAAAAACTGTTTTTT
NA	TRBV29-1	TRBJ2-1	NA	CSVGRDTYNEQFF	TGCAGCGTTGGAAGGGACACATACAATGAGCAGTTCTTC
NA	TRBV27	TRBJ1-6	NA	CASSARPGLNNSPLHF	TGTGCCAGCAGTGCCCGACCGGGACTGAACAATTCACCCCTCCACTTT
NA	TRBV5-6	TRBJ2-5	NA	CASSGWETQYF	TGTGCCAGCAGCGGGTGGGAGACCCAGTACTTC
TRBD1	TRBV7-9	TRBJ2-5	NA	CASRSGQPQETQYF	TGTGCCAGCAGATCGGGACAGCCCCAAGAGACCCAGTACTTC
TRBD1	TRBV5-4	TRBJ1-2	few	CASSLPGQGNYGYTF	TGTGCCAGCAGCTTGCCCGGACAGGGTAACTATGGCTACACCTTC
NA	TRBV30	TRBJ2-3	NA	CAWSRGPASWDTQYF	TGTGCCTGGAGTCGAGGACCGGCTAGCTGGGATACGCAGTATTTT
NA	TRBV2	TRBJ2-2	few	CASSEGQHTGELFF	TGTGCCAGCAGCGAAGGACAGCACACCGGGGAGCTGTTTTTT
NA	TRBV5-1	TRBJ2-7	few	CASSLNVENEQYF	TGCGCCAGCAGCTTGAATGTGGAGAACGAGCAGTACTTC